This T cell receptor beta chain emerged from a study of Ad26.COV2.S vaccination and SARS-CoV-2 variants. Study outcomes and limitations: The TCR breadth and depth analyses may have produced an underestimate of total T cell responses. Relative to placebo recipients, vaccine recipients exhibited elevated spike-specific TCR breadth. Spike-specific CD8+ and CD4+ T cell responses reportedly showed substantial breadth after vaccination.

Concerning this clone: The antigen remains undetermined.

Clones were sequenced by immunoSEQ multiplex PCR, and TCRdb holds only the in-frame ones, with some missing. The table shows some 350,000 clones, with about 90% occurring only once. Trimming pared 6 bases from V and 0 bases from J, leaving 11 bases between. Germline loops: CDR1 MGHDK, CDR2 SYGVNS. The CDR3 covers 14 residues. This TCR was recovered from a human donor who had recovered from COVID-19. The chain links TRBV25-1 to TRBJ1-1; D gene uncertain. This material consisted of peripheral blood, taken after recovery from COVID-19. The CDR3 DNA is TGTGCCAGCAGAAACGTGGGCATGAACACTGAAGCTTTCTTT. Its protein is CASRNVGMNTEAFF. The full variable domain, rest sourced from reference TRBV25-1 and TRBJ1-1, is EADIYQTPRYLVIGTGKKITLECSQTMGHDKMYWYQQDPGMELHLIHYSYGVNSTEKGDLSSESTVSRIRTEHFPLTLESARPSHTSQYLCASRNVGMNTEAFFGQGTRLTVV.